The rows below give T cell receptor beta chains drawn from one sample of a study of blood T cell repertoires in COVID-19. Repertoires were generated with immunoSEQ multiplex PCR, while TCRdb's copy carries only in-frame clones and drops some. The top ten hold more than 2.5% of the sample, which has about 73,000 clones, approximately 80% seen once. Sequencing was done on a sample of peripheral blood. The receptors stem from an elderly man with active or convalescent COVID-19. Both conserved end residues are part of each CDR3. The order of the fields is J gene, V gene, CDR3 protein.

>TRBJ2-1|TRBV14
CASSQRDRYNEQFF
>TRBJ2-2|TRBV2
CASAQGGAGELFF
>TRBJ2-7|TRBV27
CASSLGQPYEQYF
>TRBJ1-4|TRBV5-4
CASSLGGAATNEKLFF
>TRBJ1-5|TRBV6-2/TRBV6-3
CASSPGTGVSNQPQHF
>TRBJ1-3|TRBV6-6
CASRPGQGDSGNTIYF
>TRBJ2-5|TRBV6-5
CASSNWGSETQYF
>TRBJ2-2|TRBV3-1/TRBV3-2
CASSQDSAGELFF
>TRBJ2-3|TRBV4-1
CASSQDGGATDTQYF
>TRBJ2-2|TRBV10-1
CASSHGLNTGELFF
>TRBJ2-6|TRBV28
CASSSQGRGSSGANVLTF
>TRBJ1-3|TRBV19
CASSAALSGNTIYF
>TRBJ2-7|TRBV7-2
CASSPSGTPRQYF